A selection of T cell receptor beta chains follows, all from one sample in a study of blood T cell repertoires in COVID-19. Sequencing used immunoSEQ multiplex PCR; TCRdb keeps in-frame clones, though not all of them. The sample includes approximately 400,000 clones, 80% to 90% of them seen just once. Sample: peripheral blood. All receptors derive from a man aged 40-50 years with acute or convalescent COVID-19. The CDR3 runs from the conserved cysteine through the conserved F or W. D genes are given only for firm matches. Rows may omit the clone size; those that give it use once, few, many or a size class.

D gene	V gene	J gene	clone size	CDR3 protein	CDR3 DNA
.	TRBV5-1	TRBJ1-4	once	CASSVQGAGGEKLFF	TGCGCCAGCAGCGTACAAGGGGCAGGTGGTGAAAAACTGTTTTTT
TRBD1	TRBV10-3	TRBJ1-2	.	CASGQAKYGYTF	TGTGCCAGCGGACAGGCAAAATATGGCTACACCTTC
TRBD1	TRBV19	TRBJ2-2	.	CASRTDRVGGELFF	TGTGCCAGTAGGACCGACAGGGTTGGAGGGGAGCTGTTTTTT
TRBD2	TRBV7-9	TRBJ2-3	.	CASTPSGTSTDTQYF	TGTGCCAGCACCCCAAGCGGGACTAGCACAGATACGCAGTATTTT
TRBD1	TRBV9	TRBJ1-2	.	CASSRDRGYGYTF	TGTGCCAGCAGTCGGGACAGGGGTTATGGCTACACCTTC
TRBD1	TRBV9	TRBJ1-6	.	CASSEPGQYNSPLHF	TGTGCCAGCAGCGAACCGGGACAGTATAATTCACCCCTCCACTTT
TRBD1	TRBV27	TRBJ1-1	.	CASSLSGGAVSNTEAFF	TGTGCCAGCAGTTTATCAGGGGGCGCGGTGTCGAACACTGAAGCTTTCTTT
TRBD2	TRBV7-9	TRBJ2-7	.	CASSFPPGGRAYEQYF	TGTGCCAGCAGCTTCCCCCCCGGCGGGAGGGCCTACGAGCAGTACTTC
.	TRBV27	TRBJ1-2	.	CASSLTGLGGYTF	TGTGCCAGCAGTCTTACAGGGTTAGGCGGCTACACCTTC
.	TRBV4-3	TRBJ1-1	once	CASSQVGTGGTEAFF	TGCGCCAGCAGCCAAGTTGGAACGGGGGGCACTGAAGCTTTCTTT
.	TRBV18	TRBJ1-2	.	CASSHQEGYGYTF	TGTGCCAGCTCACACCAGGAGGGGTATGGCTACACCTTC
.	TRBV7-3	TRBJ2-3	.	CASSLITTGTDTQYF	TGTGCCAGCAGCTTAATAACTACCGGCACAGATACGCAGTATTTT
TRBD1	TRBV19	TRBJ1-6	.	CASTPGQGPSPLHF	TGTGCCAGTACCCCGGGACAGGGGCCTTCACCCCTCCACTTT
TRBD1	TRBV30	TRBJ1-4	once	CAWSGTGGFSTNEKLFF	TGTGCCTGGAGTGGGACAGGGGGCTTTTCAACTAATGAAAAACTGTTTTTT
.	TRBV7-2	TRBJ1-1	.	CASSHPGRGTEAFF	TGTGCCAGCAGTCACCCGGGGCGGGGCACTGAAGCTTTCTTT
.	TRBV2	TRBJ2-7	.	CASSDRSSYEQYF	TGTGCCAGCAGTGATAGAAGCTCCTACGAGCAGTACTTC
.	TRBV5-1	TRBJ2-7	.	CASSLGVGGVNEQYF	TGCGCCAGCAGCTTGGGAGTAGGGGGAGTGAACGAGCAGTACTTC
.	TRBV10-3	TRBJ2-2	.	CAITAGMGTGELFF	TGTGCCATCACGGCGGGAATGGGGACCGGGGAGCTGTTTTTT
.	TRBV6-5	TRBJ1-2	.	CASTRDYRGYTF	TGTGCCAGCACTAGGGACTACCGGGGCTACACCTTC
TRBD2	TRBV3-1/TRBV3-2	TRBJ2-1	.	CASSLGLAGYNEQFF	TGTGCCAGCAGCCTAGGACTAGCGGGATACAATGAGCAGTTCTTC
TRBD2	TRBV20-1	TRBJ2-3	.	CSASSLAGGPDTQYF	TGCAGTGCTAGTTCTCTAGCGGGAGGGCCAGATACGCAGTATTTT
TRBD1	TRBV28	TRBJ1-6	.	CASRPQGDAYNSPLHF	TGTGCCAGCAGGCCCCAGGGGGACGCCTATAATTCACCCCTCCACTTT
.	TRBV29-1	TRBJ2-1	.	CSVLDRNEQFF	TGCAGCGTTTTAGACAGGAATGAGCAGTTCTTC
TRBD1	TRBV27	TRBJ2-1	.	CASSLGTGINEQFF	TGTGCCAGCAGTTTAGGGACAGGGATAAATGAGCAGTTCTTC
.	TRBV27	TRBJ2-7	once	CATRGSGGYEQYF	TGTGCCACCCGGGGGAGCGGAGGTTACGAGCAGTACTTC
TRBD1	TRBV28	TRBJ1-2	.	CASSPGTGLYGYTF	TGTGCCAGCAGTCCGGGGACAGGGCTCTATGGCTACACCTTC
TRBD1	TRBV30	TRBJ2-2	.	CAWSRDRATGELFF	TGTGCCTGGAGCCGGGACAGGGCCACCGGGGAGCTGTTTTTT
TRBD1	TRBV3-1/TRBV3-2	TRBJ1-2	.	CASSQRTGGTYGYTF	TGTGCCAGCAGCCAACGGACAGGGGGGACCTATGGCTACACCTTC
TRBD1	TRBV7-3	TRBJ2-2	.	CASSRDRGTGELFF	TGTGCCAGCAGCCGCGACAGGGGCACCGGGGAGCTGTTTTTT
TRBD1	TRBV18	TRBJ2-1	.	CASSLGDSHNEQFF	TGTGCCAGCTCACTGGGGGACAGCCACAATGAGCAGTTCTTC
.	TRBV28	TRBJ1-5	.	CASGADVHPPQHF	TGTGCCAGCGGAGCGGACGTCCATCCGCCCCAGCATTTT
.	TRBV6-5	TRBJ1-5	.	CASTRLQGTAQPQHF	TGTGCCAGCACCCGCTTACAGGGAACGGCTCAGCCCCAGCATTTT
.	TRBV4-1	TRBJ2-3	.	CASSQDPGGTDTQYF	TGCGCCAGCAGCCAAGACCCCGGGGGCACAGATACGCAGTATTTT
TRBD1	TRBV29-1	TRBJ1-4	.	CSVRTGGNEKLFF	TGCAGCGTGAGGACAGGGGGTAATGAAAAACTGTTTTTT
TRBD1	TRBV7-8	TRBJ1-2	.	CASSYLGRTGVIGYTF	TGTGCCAGCAGCTACCTGGGGCGGACAGGGGTTATCGGCTACACCTTC
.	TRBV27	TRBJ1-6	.	CASSPRLYLSNSPLHF	TGTGCCAGCAGTCCTCGACTTTATCTGTCTAATTCACCCCTCCACTTT
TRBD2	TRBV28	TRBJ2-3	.	CASSLTSGRDTQYF	TGTGCCAGCAGTTTAACTAGCGGAAGAGATACGCAGTATTTT